These 8 T cell receptor beta chains were all obtained from the same sample, sequenced in a study of blood T cell repertoires in COVID-19. The data were produced by immunoSEQ multiplex PCR, yet TCRdb's version contains in-frame clones alone and is incomplete. The sample has some 200,000 clones, 87% seen once. Sample: peripheral blood. All receptors come from a woman aged 18-29 years who had recovered from COVID-19.

The V and J genes are TRBV6-6 and TRBJ1-1, with D unclear. The CDR3 contains 13 residues. Looked up from germline, CDR1 is MNHNY and CDR2 is SVGAGI (reference sequence). Trimming removed 7 bases at V and 3 bases at J, with 12 bases between. Here the CDR3 reads CASIPATDTEAFF. The DNA of the CDR3 is TGTGCCAGCATCCCCGCCACGGACACTGAAGCTTTCTTT.

The chain employs TRBV30 and TRBJ2-7; 7 bases are shared with TRBD1. CDR1 is GTSNPN, CDR2 SVGIG, per germline (reference sequence). CDR3 length equals 13 residues. V shed 2 bases and J 2 bases; nucleotides not matched to a gene: 3. The CDR3 region has the DNA TGTGCCTGGAGTCACACAGGGGCCTACGAGCAGTACTTC. Translating it yields CAWSHTGAYEQYF.

The chain carries TRBV7-2 and TRBJ2-1, with 9 nucleotides matching TRBD2. With 5 bases clipped from V and 7 bases from J, the junction kept 9 bases outside the gene matches. Germline V gene lookup returns CDR1 SGHTA and CDR2 FQGNSA. The CDR3 is made up of 15 amino acids. Here the CDR3 reads CASSLNLAGYNEQFF. The DNA for the CDR3 is TGTGCCAGCAGCCTAAATCTAGCGGGATATAATGAGCAGTTCTTC. Complete variable domain (other parts from reference TRBV7-2 and TRBJ2-1): GAGVSQSPSNKVTEKGKDVELRCDPISGHTALYWYRQSLGQGLEFLIYFQGNSAPDKSGLPSDRFSAERTGGSVSTLTIQRTQQEDSAVYLCASSLNLAGYNEQFFGPGTRLTVL.

A single count supports this clone. The chain links TRBV6-5 to TRBJ1-2, with D uncertain. V was cut by 6 bases and J by 3 bases, with 11 bases left in between. This CDR3 spans 13 amino acids. Germline V gene sequence: CDR1 MNHEY, CDR2 SVGAGI. The CDR3 spells CASRSNLDYGYTF. For the CDR3, the DNA is TGTGCCAGCAGATCCAATCTAGACTATGGCTACACCTTC.

The genes are TRBV7-8 and TRBJ1-3; D not resolved. The CDR3 totals 14 residues. With 3 bases removed from V and 1 base from J, the gap between germline ends came to 7 bases. CDR1 is SGHVS and CDR2 is FQNEAQ in the germline V gene. The CDR3: CASSFLRSGNTIYF. Written as DNA, the CDR3 is TGTGCCAGCAGCTTCCTCAGGTCTGGAAACACCATATATTTT.

This chain's CDR3 is CASSKFEGTYEQYF. In DNA form, the CDR3 reads TGTGCCAGCAGCAAGTTCGAGGGAACCTACGAGCAGTACTTC. The chain uses TRBV7-8 and TRBJ2-7; tentatively, D is TRBD2 (5 bases). V shed 5 bases and J shed 2 bases, with 13 bases lying between them. Germline CDR1 is SGHVS and CDR2 is FQNEAQ. This CDR3 is 14 amino acids long.

This clone was seen a single time. The rearrangement uses TRBV28 and TRBJ2-1; possibly TRBD2 for D (5 bases). The CDR3 contains 16 residues. CDR1 and CDR2 (germline): MDHEN, SYDVKM. Trimming cost V 2 bases and J 0 bases, with 11 bases left between them. CDR3: CASSLPIGNSYNEQFF. CDR3 nucleotide sequence: TGTGCCAGCAGTTTACCCATCGGGAACTCCTACAATGAGCAGTTCTTC.

The V call is TRBV9, the J call TRBJ2-7; 14 bases are shared with TRBD2. In germline, CDR1 is SGDLS, CDR2 YYNGEE. V shed 0 bases and J 2 bases; nucleotides not matched to a gene: 1. The CDR3 runs 16 residues. CDR3 DNA: TGTGCCAGCAGCGTAGGGGGACTAGCGGGAGCCTACGAGCAGTACTTC. Amino acids: CASSVGGLAGAYEQYF.